This passage covers 25 T cell receptor beta chains from one sample sequenced in a study of beta chain features in type 1 diabetes. Isolated RNA was reverse transcribed in full, so expressed TCRB transcripts were sequenced. TCRdb's table, derived via immunoSEQ multiplex PCR, lists solely in-frame clones and lacks some. This sample carries about 160,000 clones, under 9.5% of them seen once, and the ten largest clones take 0.5% to 0.65%. The sample taken for sequencing was central memory CD4+ T cells from blood. Receptors were obtained from a man aged 18 to 29 in good health.

This sequence joins TRBV7-9 and TRBJ1-5; possible D gene TRBD1, 5 bases. There are 15 residues in the CDR3. Between the trimmed V and J ends, which lost 1 base and 5 bases, there was a span of 12 bases. Looked up from germline, CDR1 is SEHNR and CDR2 is FQNEAQ (reference sequence). This CDR3 reads CASSLEGQGYQPQHF. CDR3 bases: TGTGCCAGCAGCTTAGAGGGGCAGGGCTATCAGCCCCAGCATTTT.

V gene TRBV5-1 combines with J gene TRBJ2-7; the match to TRBD2 covers 9 bases. Per germline, CDR1 SGHRS and CDR2 YFSETQ. CDR3 length equals 16 residues. Trimming removed 0 bases from V and 0 bases from J; junction bases left unmatched: 4. The chain's CDR3 is CASSLEGSGSSYEQYF. CDR3 nucleotide sequence: TGCGCCAGCAGCTTGGAGGGTAGCGGGAGCTCCTACGAGCAGTACTTC.

The J gene is TRBJ2-3, the V gene TRBV7-8; weak D call: TRBD2 (6 bases). V gave up 5 bases and J gave up 2 bases, with 14 bases separating them. Germline V gives CDR1 SGHVS, CDR2 FQNEAQ. The CDR3 totals 15 residues. CDR3 in amino acids: CASSPARLVTDTQYF. Here the CDR3 DNA reads TGTGCCAGCAGCCCAGCGAGACTAGTCACAGATACGCAGTATTTT.

This clone was detected a few times. This sequence joins TRBV5-4 and TRBJ2-3, with a possible D match to TRBD2 (5 bases). This CDR3 contains 13 residues. V was shortened by 3 bases and J by 6 bases, with 11 bases between the two germline ends. Germline V gives CDR1 SGHNT, CDR2 YYREEE (reference sequence). The DNA for the CDR3 is TGTGCCAGCAGCTGGATAGAGCGGGATACGCAGTATTTT. Its translation is CASSWIERDTQYF.

The sample holds many counts of this clone. The V and J genes are TRBV5-1 and TRBJ2-7; D may be TRBD1 (5 bases). The CDR3 length is 14 residues. The V end was cut by 2 bases, the J end by 2 bases, with 11 bases between. Germline CDR1 reads SGHRS; CDR2 reads YFSETQ. In DNA, the CDR3 is TGCGCCAGCAGCTTAGTCAGGGAACCCTACGAGCAGTACTTC. Protein sequence: CASSLVREPYEQYF.

This clone came up a few times. The V and J genes are TRBV4-1 and TRBJ1-5; the match to TRBD1 covers 8 bases. Germline V lookup: CDR1 MGHRA, CDR2 YSYEKL. This CDR3 contains 16 residues. V lost 3 bases, J lost 2 bases, and 6 bases stayed unmatched. The CDR3 region is CASSHPTGEGNQPQHF. Written as DNA, the CDR3 is TGCGCCAGCAGCCACCCGACAGGGGAGGGCAATCAGCCCCAGCATTTT.

The chain joins TRBV28 to TRBJ1-1; the match to TRBD1 covers 9 bases. The trim removed 5 bases at V and 4 bases at J, leaving 8 bases unmatched. The CDR3 length is 15 residues. The germline gives CDR1 MDHEN, CDR2 SYDVKM. In nucleotides, the CDR3 is TGTGCCAGCAGTCCTGGGACAGGGTATTCCACTGAAGCTTTCTTT. Its translation is CASSPGTGYSTEAFF.

This clone was counted only a few times. The V and J genes are TRBV9 and TRBJ1-3; 8 positions agree with TRBD1. Germline V gene lookup returns CDR1 SGDLS and CDR2 YYNGEE. Trimming took 3 bases from V and 4 from J; bases not matched to a gene: 9. The CDR3 contains 16 residues. CDR3 in DNA: TGTGCCAGCAGCGCATCCCCAGGGGGCGCGGGAAACACCATATATTTT. Its protein is CASSASPGGAGNTIYF.

This clone has only a few counts. Additional DNA sequences in this sample encode the identical CDR3. This chain uses TRBV6-6 with TRBJ2-3; 9 bases fit TRBD2. Germline assignment: CDR1 MNHNY and CDR2 SVGAGI (reference sequence). Trimming at V came to 0 bases and at J to 2 bases, leaving 3 bases not matched to a gene. The CDR3 loop spans 16 amino acids. The CDR3 DNA sequence: TGTGCCAGCAGTTACTCTCCTAGCGGGGACACAGATACGCAGTATTTT. Its protein is CASSYSPSGDTDTQYF.

The chain combines TRBV28 with TRBJ1-4, with a possible D match to TRBD1 (6 bases). The CDR3 runs to 13 residues. CDR1 and CDR2 from the germline V gene are MDHEN and SYDVKM. V was shortened by 4 bases and J by 7 bases, with 10 bases between the two germline ends. Written as DNA, the CDR3 is TGTGCCAGCAGTTGGGGGGGCGGTGAAAAACTGTTTTTT. Encoded protein: CASSWGGGEKLFF.

This clone was seen more than once but under ten times. The chain is built from TRBV6-1 and TRBJ2-3; 12 bases fit TRBD1. The trim removed 6 bases at V and 4 bases at J, leaving 5 bases unmatched. The CDR3 extends over 15 amino acids. Germline loops: CDR1 MNHNS, CDR2 SASEGT. This CDR3 is CASRLGQGASDTQYF. For the CDR3, the DNA is TGTGCCAGCAGGTTGGGACAGGGGGCGTCAGATACGCAGTATTTT.

This clone was picked up many times. This chain connects TRBV7-9 to TRBJ1-4; D possibly corresponds to TRBD1 (5 bases). Germline CDR1 and CDR2: SEHNR and FQNEAQ (reference sequence). The CDR3 is made up of 14 amino acids. V lost 3 bases to trimming and J lost 8 bases, with 13 bases between them. CDR3 region: CASSFQGGREKLFF. The DNA of the CDR3 is TGTGCCAGCAGCTTTCAGGGTGGAAGGGAAAAACTGTTTTTT.

This clone was counted a single time. The V call is TRBV30, the J call TRBJ2-7; 10 bases map to TRBD2. This CDR3 contains 14 residues. The junction had 7 bases not matched to a gene; V was cut back by 3 bases and J by 5 bases. Germline assignment: CDR1 GTSNPN and CDR2 SVGIG (reference sequence). The CDR3 DNA reads as TGTGCCTGGAGGCCTAGCGGGAGTTTCCACGAGCAGTACTTC. It yields the protein CAWRPSGSFHEQYF.

This clone showed up just a few times. This sequence joins TRBV28 and TRBJ1-4; TRBD1 aligns across 9 bases. V was pared by 6 bases and J by 6 bases, with 5 bases of the junction left unmatched. The CDR3 consists of 14 residues. Per the germline V gene, CDR1 is MDHEN and CDR2 is SYDVKM. Written as DNA, the CDR3 is TGTGCCAGCAGACCGACAGGGGGTGATGAAAAACTGTTTTTT. As protein: CASRPTGGDEKLFF.

The chain recombines TRBV7-8 with TRBJ1-4, with 8 positions matching TRBD1. Trimming cost V 6 bases and J 4 bases; bases outside gene matches: 7. The CDR3 consists of 15 residues. CDR1 SGHVS and CDR2 FQNEAQ come from the germline V gene. The CDR3 region has the DNA TGTGCCAGCAGGAAGACAGGGGAGGGTAATGAAAAACTGTTTTTT. Protein: CASRKTGEGNEKLFF.

V gene TRBV6-5 combines with J gene TRBJ2-2; 7 nucleotides match TRBD1. V shed 6 bases, J shed 0 bases, and the junction held 1 base outside the gene matches. Per germline, CDR1 MNHEY and CDR2 SVGAGI. This CDR3 has 14 amino acids. The CDR3 bases are TGTGCCAGCAGCCAGGGGGCGAACACCGGGGAGCTGTTTTTT. Protein sequence: CASSQGANTGELFF.

This clone was detected a few times. In DNA form, the CDR3 reads TGTGCCAGCAGCCGAACTAGCAGCCCAAAAAAGACCCAGTACTTC. Translating gives CASSRTSSPKKTQYF. This chain joins TRBV28 and TRBJ2-5, with a possible D match to TRBD2 (6 bases). This CDR3 contains 15 residues. The germline V and J ends were trimmed by 6 bases and 6 bases, with 20 bases remaining between them. Per the germline V gene, CDR1 is MDHEN and CDR2 is SYDVKM.

This clone occurred a few times. V and J are TRBV7-8 and TRBJ2-1, with D uncertain. Trimming took 1 base from V and 5 from J, leaving 3 bases between them. The CDR3 covers 12 residues. Germline-derived CDR1 and CDR2 are SGHVS and FQNEAQ. CDR3 DNA: TGTGCCAGCAGCTTAGTTAACAATGAGCAGTTCTTC. Encoded protein: CASSLVNNEQFF.

This clone has a count of ten or more. The V and J genes are TRBV30 and TRBJ2-6; D gene uncertain. The CDR3 covers 13 residues. The V and J ends lost 5 bases and 0 bases respectively, with 5 bases between them. In germline, CDR1 is GTSNPN, CDR2 SVGIG (reference sequence). The CDR3 is CAWAVSGANVLTF. DNA of the CDR3: TGTGCCTGGGCGGTCTCTGGGGCCAACGTCCTGACTTTC.

This clone was detected only a few times. The chain is built from TRBV27 and TRBJ2-3; 8 nucleotides align to TRBD1. V shed 6 bases and J 0 bases; nucleotides not matched to a gene: 8. This CDR3 has 16 amino acids. The V gene's germline CDR1 is MNHEY and CDR2 SMNVEV (reference sequence). CDR3 in amino acids: CASSSLGTGSTDTQYF. The CDR3 DNA reads TGTGCCAGCAGCTCCCTCGGGACAGGTAGCACAGATACGCAGTATTTT.

This clone has a handful of counts. This sequence joins TRBV21-1 and TRBJ2-5; TRBD2, the table's D call, lacks a check against the DNA. TRBV21-1 is assigned pseudogene status. CDR3 length: 14 amino acids. In nucleotides, the CDR3 is TGTGCCCACCAATCGGAGGGCAGGCTCGAGACCCAGTACTTC. This sequence encodes CAHQSEGRLETQYF.

This clone was found a few times. The rearrangement uses TRBV29-1 and TRBJ1-2; 7 bases fit TRBD1. Germline trimming cut 4 bases from V and 3 bases from J; bases unmatched to any gene: 14. The CDR3 is 16 residues long. Germline assignment: CDR1 SQVTM and CDR2 ANQGSEA. The CDR3 coding sequence is TGCAGCGTTGTCTTCATGGGTAGAGGACAGGACTATGGCTACACCTTC. Protein sequence: CSVVFMGRGQDYGYTF.

The chain is built from TRBV4-2 and TRBJ1-4, with D possibly TRBD1 on 6 matching bases. CDR3 length: 19 residues. Germline V gene lookup returns CDR1 LGHNA and CDR2 YNFKEQ. The V and J ends lost 0 bases and 3 bases respectively, with 20 bases between them. DNA for the CDR3: TGTGCCAGCAGCCAAGATTTGCTTAGGGGTGGACAGCCTAATGAAAAACTGTTTTTT. Translating it yields CASSQDLLRGGQPNEKLFF.

The CDR3 nucleotides read TGTGCCAGCAGCCGGACAGCTAACACCGGGGAGCTGTTTTTT. Translated, it gives CASSRTANTGELFF. V is TRBV5-4 and J is TRBJ2-2, with D possibly matching TRBD1 (6 bases). Trimming took off 4 bases at V and 2 bases at J, with 9 bases between the two ends. Germline lookup yields CDR1 SGHNT and CDR2 YYREEE (reference sequence). This CDR3 is built from 14 residues.

This clone was counted ten times or more. V is TRBV11-2 and J is TRBJ2-3; D not certain. The germline V and J ends were trimmed by 1 base and 3 bases, with 5 bases remaining between them. This CDR3 is 13 amino acids long. CDR1 and CDR2 from the germline V gene are SGHAT and FQNNGV. The CDR3 spells CASSLAETDTQYF. The CDR3 DNA follows: TGTGCCAGCAGCTTAGCGGAGACAGATACGCAGTATTTT.